This is a list of T cell receptor beta chains from one sample in a study of CD8+CD57+ T cells in acquired aplastic anemia. TCRdb recomputed calls from the reads with MiXCR, one row per CDR3 protein. The table has under 500,000 distinct CDR3 sequences, around 33% seen once; the top ten hold 0.82%. The sample comprised sorted CD4+, CD8+, or CD8+CD57+ T cells (not recorded which) from PBMCs. Receptor source: a human donor with aplastic anemia. CDR3s include the opening cysteine and the closing phenylalanine or tryptophan. The D gene is left open where the match is weak. Clone size, where shown, is once, few, many, or a class for clones that have expanded.

TGCGCCAGTCGTTTGGGGGAGTCGTCCTACGAGCAGTACTTC	CASRLGESSYEQYF	.	many	TRBJ2-7	TRBV5-1
TGTGCCAGCAGTTACGCACCGAACACCGGGGAGCTGTTTTTT	CASSYAPNTGELFF	.	.	TRBJ2-2	TRBV6-5
TGTGCCAGCAGCGTACAGGGGGCGAGCTCCTACGAGCAGTACTTC	CASSVQGASSYEQYF	TRBD1	.	TRBJ2-7	TRBV7-9
TGTGCCAGCAGCTTAGCTGGGACCTGGGGCACTGAAGCTTTCTTT	CASSLAGTWGTEAFF	.	many	TRBJ1-1	TRBV7-9
TGTGCCAGCAGTGACGACTACGAGCAGTACTTC	CASSDDYEQYF	.	many	TRBJ2-7	TRBV2
TGTGCCAGCAGCTCGACAGGGAGGGGCACTGAAGCTTTCTTT	CASSSTGRGTEAFF	TRBD1	many	TRBJ1-1	TRBV7-3
TGTGCCAGCTCACCAGCCGGTGGGGGATTTCATAGCAATCAGCCCCAGCATTTT	CASSPAGGGFHSNQPQHF	.	.	TRBJ1-5	TRBV18
TGTGCTAGCAGCTCCACGGACGGAACGAACACCGGGGAGCTGTTTTTT	CASSSTDGTNTGELFF	.	many	TRBJ2-2	TRBV7-7
TGCAGTGTCTACCGGGGAGGGGATTACGAGCAGTACTTC	CSVYRGGDYEQYF	TRBD2	many	TRBJ2-7	TRBV20-1
TGTGCCAGCAGCGCCGACAGGGGTCCAGAGACCCAGTACTTC	CASSADRGPETQYF	TRBD1	.	TRBJ2-5	TRBV15
TGTGCCAGTAAATCTCTCTCTTTCTCCTACAATGAGCAGTTCTTC	CASKSLSFSYNEQFF	.	.	TRBJ2-1	TRBV19
TGCGCCAGCAGCCGTACGGGCGGGGAGGCTTTCTTT	CASSRTGGEAFF	.	.	TRBJ1-1	TRBV4-3
TGTGCCAGCAGTTACTCGGGGCTTAACTATGGCTACACCTTC	CASSYSGLNYGYTF	.	.	TRBJ1-2	TRBV6-5
TGTGCCAGTAGTATAGTTGGCGGAGGCTTTTCGAACACCGGGGAGCTGTTTTTT	CASSIVGGGFSNTGELFF	.	.	TRBJ2-2	TRBV19
TGCGCCAGCAGCTTGCTTGGAGTAACCGGGGAGCTGTTTTTT	CASSLLGVTGELFF	.	.	TRBJ2-2	TRBV5-1
TGTGCCAGCAGCCAGGCGGGGGATCAGCCCCAGCATTTT	CASSQAGDQPQHF	.	.	TRBJ1-5	TRBV10-3
TGTGCCAGCAGTACAGGGGGCTCAATTAATCAGCCCCAGCATTTT	CASSTGGSINQPQHF	TRBD1	.	TRBJ1-5	TRBV12-3/TRBV12-4
TGTGCCAGCTCAAGGGACAGGAACTCTATGGGCTACACCTTC	CASSRDRNSMGYTF	TRBD1	once	TRBJ1-2	TRBV19
TGCAGTGCTATACAAGCGGTAGGCGGAACCACAGATACGCAGTATTTT	CSAIQAVGGTTDTQYF	.	many	TRBJ2-3	TRBV20-1
TGCAGTGCTGATCCATCTAACTATGGCTACACCTTC	CSADPSNYGYTF	.	many	TRBJ1-2	TRBV20-1
TGTGCCAGCAGCGTTATATCCAGACGGTTAAACTACGAGCAGTACTTC	CASSVISRRLNYEQYF	.	few	TRBJ2-7	TRBV9
TGTGCCAGCAGTTTAGGACAGGGAATGGGTTTAGATGAGCAGTTCTTC	CASSLGQGMGLDEQFF	TRBD1	few	TRBJ2-1	TRBV12-3/TRBV12-4
TGTGCCAGCAGCACAACGGCCGGGCTAGGCGAGACCCAGTACTTC	CASSTTAGLGETQYF	.	.	TRBJ2-5	TRBV7-2
TGTGCCAGCACGGGATGGGAAGGGCAGCCCCAGCATTTT	CASTGWEGQPQHF	.	few	TRBJ1-5	TRBV2
TGCAGTGCTAGAGACCACAGACAGGGGGCGAACACTGAAGCTTTCTTT	CSARDHRQGANTEAFF	TRBD1	few	TRBJ1-1	TRBV20-1
TGTGCCACCGCGACCGGGACAGGGGGGTCCCGGGGGTACTTC	CATATGTGGSRGYF	TRBD1	many	TRBJ2-7	TRBV2
TGTGCCTCAGAAACGAACACCGGGGAGCTGTTTTTT	CASETNTGELFF	.	many	TRBJ2-2	TRBV25-1
TGCAGTGCTAGAGGAAAGGGGGGCTCCTACAATGAGCAGTTCTTC	CSARGKGGSYNEQFF	.	.	TRBJ2-1	TRBV20-1
TGTGCCAGCAGCTTATGGACCTCCACCGGGGAGCTGTTTTTT	CASSLWTSTGELFF	.	.	TRBJ2-2	TRBV7-2
TGTGCCAGCAGTTATCGGGACAGGCCGCCGCCTCGCTACACCTTC	CASSYRDRPPPRYTF	TRBD1	few	TRBJ1-2	TRBV28
TGTGCCATCAGGGGGGACGGGGATACCGGGGAGCCGTTTTTT	CAIRGDGDTGEPFF	.	.	TRBJ2-2	TRBV10-3
TGTGCCAGCAGCTTAGTGCAGAGAAATCAGCCCCAGCATTTT	CASSLVQRNQPQHF	.	many	TRBJ1-5	TRBV7-8
TGCAGTGCTGACAAAGACGGCCCCGGGGAGCTGTTTTTT	CSADKDGPGELFF	.	.	TRBJ2-2	TRBV20-1
TGCAGTGCCCAGACGCCGGGACTAGACAATGAGCAGTTCTTC	CSAQTPGLDNEQFF	TRBD2	few	TRBJ2-1	TRBV20-1
TGTGCCAGCAGCCCAGTGGGGGCAGGGGCCACAGATACGCAGTATTTT	CASSPVGAGATDTQYF	.	few	TRBJ2-3	TRBV11-2
TGTGCCAGCAGCTTAACAGGGATGATGGACACTGAAGCTTTCTTT	CASSLTGMMDTEAFF	.	few	TRBJ1-1	TRBV5-6
TGCAGTGCTAGAGCGGGTACTATCGGCGAGACCCAGTACTTC	CSARAGTIGETQYF	.	.	TRBJ2-5	TRBV20-1
TGTACCAGCAGCTTGGACGGCCGTACAGATACGCAGTATTTT	CTSSLDGRTDTQYF	.	few	TRBJ2-3	TRBV5-6
TGCAGTGCTAGAGGTTCTAGCGGGACTTTTTTCTACAATGAGCAGTTCTTC	CSARGSSGTFFYNEQFF	TRBD2	.	TRBJ2-1	TRBV20-1
TGTGCCAGCACCTTGTGGGGAAGCGTACAGAGCACTGAAGCTTTCTTT	CASTLWGSVQSTEAFF	.	.	TRBJ1-1	TRBV5-6
TGTGCCACCAGCCGGCGGGAGCACGGGGAGCTGTTTTTT	CATSRREHGELFF	TRBD2	many	TRBJ2-2	TRBV15
TGTGCCAGCAGCTTAACGGGACTGGTTCATGAAAAACTGTTTTTT	CASSLTGLVHEKLFF	.	.	TRBJ1-4	TRBV11-2
TGCGCCAGCAGCTCCGGACAGGGAGGCTACAATGAGCAGTTCTTC	CASSSGQGGYNEQFF	TRBD1	.	TRBJ2-1	TRBV5-1
TGTGCCAGCAGGGAACAGGGCCGAGGCGACGAGCAGTACTTC	CASREQGRGDEQYF	.	.	TRBJ2-7	TRBV2